This entry is about one T cell receptor beta chain. Libraries were prepared by immunoSEQ multiplex PCR; TCRdb keeps only in-frame clonotypes and omits some of them. The sample has about 100,000 clones, roughly nine tenths seen once; the top ten hold over 2%. This entry belongs to a study of blood T cell repertoires in COVID-19. The CDR3 is 16 amino acids. V was clipped by 1 base and J by 4 bases; unmatched bases: 5. Germline-derived CDR1 and CDR2 are KGHDR and SFDVKD. This receptor was taken from a man aged 45 to 65 with active COVID-19. The specimen was peripheral blood. The gene calls are TRBV24-1 and TRBJ2-2, with 7 bases that match TRBD1. CDR3 in DNA: TGTGCCACCAGTGATTTACGACAGGGTCCCACCGGGGAGCTGTTTTTT. Translating gives CATSDLRQGPTGELFF.